This T cell receptor (beta chain) was captured in a study of blood T cell repertoires in COVID-19. Study context: Whether acute or convalescent, the COVID-19 samples came from the United States, Italy and Spain.

Across 20 to 25 US areas, participants ranged in age from 18 to 89 years. Each participant's cohort was designated according to participant-reported clinical history. Cohort 3 donors counted as recovered after two negative PCRs, clearance, or resolved symptoms. Generated by immunoSEQ multiplex PCR, the TCRdb table keeps only in-frame clones and is missing some. This table has about 360,000 clones, about 89% appearing once. The clonotype originates from a man aged 25-45 years who had recovered from COVID-19. The sequenced sample consisted of PBMCs or T cells enriched from blood (not recorded which).

CDR3: CASSLSFQGGGGQPQHF. The CDR3 nucleotides are TGTGCCAGCAGTTTATCATTCCAGGGAGGGGGGGGTCAGCCCCAGCATTTT. The chain employs TRBV27 and TRBJ1-5, with D maybe TRBD1 (6 bases). Germline V gene lookup returns CDR1 MNHEY and CDR2 SMNVEV (reference sequence). CDR3 size: 17 residues. V was pared by 0 bases and J by 6 bases, with 18 bases between.